This entry features one T cell receptor (beta chain) sequence. Its antigen remains unidentified. The PCR was carried out with 60 Vbeta primers and 13 Jbeta primers. Using immunoSEQ multiplex PCR, the repertoire was profiled, and TCRdb retains in-frame clones only, with some absent. This sample lists fewer than 85,000 clones; its ten largest clones have about 4.6%. This entry is derived from a study of cytomegalovirus exposure and HLA in healthy donors. Study conclusions and caveats: Confirmation was obtained in vitro that a few CMV-associated chains are specific for CMV antigens. As immune exposure information, only CMV serostatus was available.

The donors gave bone marrow, and they were healthy. The receptor was derived from a man aged 25 to 40 in good health and CMV-seronegative. The specimen sequenced was PBMCs.

DNA of the CDR3: TGTGCCAGCAGCGTAGGGGTTAGCGGGAGAGGATACTACGAGCAGTACTTC. Amino acid sequence: CASSVGVSGRGYYEQYF. The chain recombines TRBV9 with TRBJ2-7; 9 positions match TRBD2. Germline values: CDR1 SGDLS, CDR2 YYNGEE. The trim removed 0 bases at V and 3 bases at J, leaving 10 bases unmatched. The CDR3 contains 17 residues.